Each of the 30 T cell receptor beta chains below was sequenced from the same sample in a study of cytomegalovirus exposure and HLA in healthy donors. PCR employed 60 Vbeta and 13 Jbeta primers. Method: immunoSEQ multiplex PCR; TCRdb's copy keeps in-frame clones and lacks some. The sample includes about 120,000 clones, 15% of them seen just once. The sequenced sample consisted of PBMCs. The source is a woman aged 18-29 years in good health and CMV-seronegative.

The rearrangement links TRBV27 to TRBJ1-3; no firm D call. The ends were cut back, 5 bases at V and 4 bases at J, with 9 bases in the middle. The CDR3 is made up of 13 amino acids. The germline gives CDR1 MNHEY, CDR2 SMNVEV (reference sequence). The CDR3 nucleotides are TGTGCCAGCAGTCCAATCCTAGGAAACACCATATATTTT. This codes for CASSPILGNTIYF.

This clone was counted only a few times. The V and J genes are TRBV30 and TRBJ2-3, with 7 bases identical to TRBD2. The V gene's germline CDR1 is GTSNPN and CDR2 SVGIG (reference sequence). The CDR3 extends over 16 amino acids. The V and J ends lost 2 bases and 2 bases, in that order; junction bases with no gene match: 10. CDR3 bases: TGTGCCTGGAGTCCCAGGGAGGGGTCATTCACAGATACGCAGTATTTT. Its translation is CAWSPREGSFTDTQYF.

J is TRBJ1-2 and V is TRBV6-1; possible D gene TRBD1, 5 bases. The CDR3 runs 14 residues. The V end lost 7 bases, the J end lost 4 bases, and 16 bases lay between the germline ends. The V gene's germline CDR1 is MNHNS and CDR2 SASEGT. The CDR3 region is CASKREGGTYGYTF. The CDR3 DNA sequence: TGTGCCAGCAAAAGGGAAGGAGGGACCTATGGCTACACCTTC.

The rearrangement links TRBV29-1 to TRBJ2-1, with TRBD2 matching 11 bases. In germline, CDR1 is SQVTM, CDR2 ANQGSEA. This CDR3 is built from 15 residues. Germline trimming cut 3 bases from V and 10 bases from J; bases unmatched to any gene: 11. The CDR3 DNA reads TGCAGCGTTGATTCGGCTAGCGGGGGGTCTGGGGAGCAGTTCTTC. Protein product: CSVDSASGGSGEQFF.

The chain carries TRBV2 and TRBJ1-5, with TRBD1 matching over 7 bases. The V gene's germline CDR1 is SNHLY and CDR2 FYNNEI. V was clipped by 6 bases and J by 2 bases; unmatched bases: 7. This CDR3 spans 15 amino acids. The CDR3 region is CASSGGGGRNQPQHF. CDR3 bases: TGTGCCAGCAGCGGAGGGGGCGGCCGCAATCAGCCCCAGCATTTT.

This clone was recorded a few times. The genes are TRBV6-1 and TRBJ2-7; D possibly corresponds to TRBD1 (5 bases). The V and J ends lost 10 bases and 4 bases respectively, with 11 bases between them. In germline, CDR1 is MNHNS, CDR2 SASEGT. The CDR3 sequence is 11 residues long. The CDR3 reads CATVDIYEQYF. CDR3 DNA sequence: TGTGCCACCGTGGACATTTACGAGCAGTACTTC.

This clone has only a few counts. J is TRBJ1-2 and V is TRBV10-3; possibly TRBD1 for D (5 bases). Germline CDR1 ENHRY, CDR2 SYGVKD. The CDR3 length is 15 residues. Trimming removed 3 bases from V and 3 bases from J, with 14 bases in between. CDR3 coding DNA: TGTGCCATCAGTGAAAGAGCCCCGGGGGACTATGGCTACACCTTC. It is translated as CAISERAPGDYGYTF.

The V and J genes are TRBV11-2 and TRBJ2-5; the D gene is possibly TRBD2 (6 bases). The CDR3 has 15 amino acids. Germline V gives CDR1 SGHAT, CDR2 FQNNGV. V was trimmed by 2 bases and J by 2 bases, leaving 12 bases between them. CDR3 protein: CASSLILRGQETQYF. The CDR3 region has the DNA TGTGCCAGCAGCTTAATTCTCCGGGGGCAAGAGACCCAGTACTTC.

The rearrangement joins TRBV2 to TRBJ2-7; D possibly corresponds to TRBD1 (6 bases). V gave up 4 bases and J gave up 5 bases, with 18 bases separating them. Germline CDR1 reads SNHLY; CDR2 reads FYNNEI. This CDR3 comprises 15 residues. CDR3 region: CASSGTLGAMNEQYF. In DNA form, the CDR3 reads TGTGCCAGCAGTGGGACTCTGGGGGCAATGAACGAGCAGTACTTC.

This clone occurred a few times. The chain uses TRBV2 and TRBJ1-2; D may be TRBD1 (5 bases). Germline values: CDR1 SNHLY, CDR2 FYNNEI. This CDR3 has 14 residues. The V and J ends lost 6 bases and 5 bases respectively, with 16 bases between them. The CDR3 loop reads CASSPNGGGYGYTF. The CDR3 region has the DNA TGTGCCAGCAGCCCAAATGGGGGAGGTTATGGCTACACCTTC.

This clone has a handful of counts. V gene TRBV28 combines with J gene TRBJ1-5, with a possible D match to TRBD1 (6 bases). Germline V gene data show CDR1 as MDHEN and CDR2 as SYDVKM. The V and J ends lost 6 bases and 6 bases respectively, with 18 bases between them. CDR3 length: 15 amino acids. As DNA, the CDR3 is TGTGCCAGCAGCCCCACAGGGATACCCCGTCAGCCCCAGCATTTT. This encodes CASSPTGIPRQPQHF. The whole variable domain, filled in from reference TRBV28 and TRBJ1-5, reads DVKVTQSSRYLVKRTGEKVFLECVQDMDHENMFWYRQDPGLGLRLIYFSYDVKMKEKGDIPEGYSVSREKKERFSLILESASTNQTSMYLCASSPTGIPRQPQHFGDGTRLSIL.

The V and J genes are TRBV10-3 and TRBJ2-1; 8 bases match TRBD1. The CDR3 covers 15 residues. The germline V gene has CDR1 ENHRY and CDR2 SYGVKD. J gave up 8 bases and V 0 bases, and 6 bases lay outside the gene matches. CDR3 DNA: TGTGCCATCAGTGAGTCCCGGGACAGGTCAGATGAGCAGTTCTTC. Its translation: CAISESRDRSDEQFF.

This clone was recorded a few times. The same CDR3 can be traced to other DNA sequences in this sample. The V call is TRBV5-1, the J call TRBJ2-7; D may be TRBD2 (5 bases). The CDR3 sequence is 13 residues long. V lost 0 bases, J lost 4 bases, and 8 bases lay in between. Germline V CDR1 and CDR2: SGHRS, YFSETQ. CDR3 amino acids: CASSLGQRYEQYF. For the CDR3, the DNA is TGCGCCAGCAGCTTGGGGCAGCGGTACGAGCAGTACTTC.

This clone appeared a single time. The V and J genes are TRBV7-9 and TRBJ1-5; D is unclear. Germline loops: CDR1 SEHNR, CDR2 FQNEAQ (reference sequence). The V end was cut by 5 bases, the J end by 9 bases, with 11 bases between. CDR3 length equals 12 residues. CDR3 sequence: CASSNANGPQHF. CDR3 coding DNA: TGTGCCAGCAGCAACGCGAATGGGCCCCAGCATTTT.

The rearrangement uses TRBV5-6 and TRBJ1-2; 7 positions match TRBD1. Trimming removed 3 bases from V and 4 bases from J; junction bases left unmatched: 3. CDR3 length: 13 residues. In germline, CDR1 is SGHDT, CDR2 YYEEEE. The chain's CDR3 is CASSSSGGYGYTF. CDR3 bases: TGTGCCAGCAGCTCTTCAGGGGGCTATGGCTACACCTTC.

CDR3 residues: CASSYSKGIPDTQYF. CDR3 DNA sequence: TGTGCCAGCAGTTACTCGAAGGGGATCCCAGATACGCAGTATTTT. This rearrangement joins TRBV6-5 to TRBJ2-3; possible D gene TRBD1, 5 bases. Per germline, CDR1 MNHEY and CDR2 SVGAGI. V shed 0 bases and J shed 4 bases, with 11 bases lying between them. This CDR3 region has 15 residues.

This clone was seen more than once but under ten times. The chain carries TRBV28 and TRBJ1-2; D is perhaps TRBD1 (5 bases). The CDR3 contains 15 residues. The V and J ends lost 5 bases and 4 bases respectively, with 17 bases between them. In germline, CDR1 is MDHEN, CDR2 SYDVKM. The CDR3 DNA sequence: TGTGCCAGCAGTCTCCTCAACGGGGGGGTCTATGGCTACACCTTC. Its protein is CASSLLNGGVYGYTF.

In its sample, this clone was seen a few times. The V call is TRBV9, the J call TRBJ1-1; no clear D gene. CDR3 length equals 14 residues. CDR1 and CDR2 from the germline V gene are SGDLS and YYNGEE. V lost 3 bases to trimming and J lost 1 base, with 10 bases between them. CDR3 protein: CASSAASQNTEAFF. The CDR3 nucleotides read TGTGCCAGCAGCGCCGCCTCACAGAACACTGAAGCTTTCTTT.

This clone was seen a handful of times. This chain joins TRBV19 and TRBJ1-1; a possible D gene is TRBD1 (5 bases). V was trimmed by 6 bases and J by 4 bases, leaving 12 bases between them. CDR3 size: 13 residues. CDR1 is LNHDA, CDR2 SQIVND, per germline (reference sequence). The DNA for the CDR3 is TGTGCCAGTAGGGGACTATGGGCCACTGAAGCTTTCTTT. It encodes CASRGLWATEAFF.

This chain's CDR3 is CASHPGLAGTGTDTQYF. For the CDR3, the DNA is TGCGCCAGCCACCCGGGACTAGCGGGGACGGGCACAGATACGCAGTATTTT. The gene calls are TRBV10-2 and TRBJ2-3, with 13 bases lining up with TRBD2. V lost 8 bases and J lost 1; bases outside the gene matches: 9. CDR1 WSHSY and CDR2 SAAADI come from the germline V gene. There are 17 residues in the CDR3.

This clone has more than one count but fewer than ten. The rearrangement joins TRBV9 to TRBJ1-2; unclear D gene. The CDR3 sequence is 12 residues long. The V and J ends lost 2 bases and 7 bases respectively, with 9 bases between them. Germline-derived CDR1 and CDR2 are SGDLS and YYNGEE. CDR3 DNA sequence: TGTGCCAGCAGCGTCGGGATACGTGGCTACACCTTC. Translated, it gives CASSVGIRGYTF. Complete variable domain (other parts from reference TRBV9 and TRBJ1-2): DSGVTQTPKHLITATGQRVTLRCSPRSGDLSVYWYQQSLDQGLQFLIQYYNGEERAKGNILERFSAQQFPDLHSELNLSSLELGDSALYFCASSVGIRGYTFGSGTRLTVV.

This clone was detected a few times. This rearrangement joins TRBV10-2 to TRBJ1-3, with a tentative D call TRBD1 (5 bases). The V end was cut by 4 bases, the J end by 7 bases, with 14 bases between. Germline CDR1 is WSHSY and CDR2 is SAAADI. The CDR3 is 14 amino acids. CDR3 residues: CASSVPGLGNTIYF. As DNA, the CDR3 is TGCGCCAGCAGTGTTCCGGGACTTGGGAACACCATATATTTT.

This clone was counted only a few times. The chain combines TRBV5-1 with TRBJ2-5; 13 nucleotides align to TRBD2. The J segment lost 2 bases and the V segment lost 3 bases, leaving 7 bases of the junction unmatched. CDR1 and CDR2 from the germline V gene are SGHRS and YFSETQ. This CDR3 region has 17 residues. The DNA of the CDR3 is TGCGCCAGCAGCTCTCCTCGACTAGCGGGAGGACAAGAGACCCAGTACTTC. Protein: CASSSPRLAGGQETQYF.

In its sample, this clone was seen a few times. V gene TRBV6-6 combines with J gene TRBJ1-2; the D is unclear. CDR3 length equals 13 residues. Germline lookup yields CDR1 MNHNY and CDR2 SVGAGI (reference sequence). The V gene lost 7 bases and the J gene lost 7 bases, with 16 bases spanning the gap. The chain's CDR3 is CASTLADLAGYTF. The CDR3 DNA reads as TGTGCCAGCACCCTCGCGGACCTAGCTGGCTACACCTTC.

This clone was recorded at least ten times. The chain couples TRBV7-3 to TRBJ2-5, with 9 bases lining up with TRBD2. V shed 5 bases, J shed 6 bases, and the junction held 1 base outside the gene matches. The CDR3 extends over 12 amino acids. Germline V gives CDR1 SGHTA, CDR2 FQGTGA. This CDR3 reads CASSLAGKTQYF. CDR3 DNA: TGTGCCAGCAGCCTAGCGGGGAAGACCCAGTACTTC.

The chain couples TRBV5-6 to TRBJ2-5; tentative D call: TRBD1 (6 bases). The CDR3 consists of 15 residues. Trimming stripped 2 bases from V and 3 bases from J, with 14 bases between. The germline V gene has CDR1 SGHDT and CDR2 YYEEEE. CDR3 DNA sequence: TGTGCCAGCAGCTTTTGGCCAGGGGAAGAAGAGACCCAGTACTTC. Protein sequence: CASSFWPGEEETQYF.

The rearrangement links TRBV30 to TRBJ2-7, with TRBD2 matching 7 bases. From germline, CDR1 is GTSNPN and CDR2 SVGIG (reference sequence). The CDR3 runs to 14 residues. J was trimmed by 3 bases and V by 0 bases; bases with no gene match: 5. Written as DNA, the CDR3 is TGTGCCTGGAGTGTACCTAGCGGATTCTACGAGCAGTACTTC. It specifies CAWSVPSGFYEQYF.

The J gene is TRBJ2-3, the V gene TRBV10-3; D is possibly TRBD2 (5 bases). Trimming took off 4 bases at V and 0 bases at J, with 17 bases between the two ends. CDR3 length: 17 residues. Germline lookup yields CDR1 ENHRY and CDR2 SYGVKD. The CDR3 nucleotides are TGTGCCATCAGTGCTCGGGAAAGCCCGACTAGCACAGATACGCAGTATTTT. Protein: CAISARESPTSTDTQYF.

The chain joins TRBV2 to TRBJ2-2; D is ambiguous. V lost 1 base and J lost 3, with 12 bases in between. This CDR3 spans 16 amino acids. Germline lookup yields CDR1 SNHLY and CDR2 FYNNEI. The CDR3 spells CASSEVGGRYTGELFF. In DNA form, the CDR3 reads TGTGCCAGCAGTGAAGTGGGTGGCAGGTACACCGGGGAGCTGTTTTTT.

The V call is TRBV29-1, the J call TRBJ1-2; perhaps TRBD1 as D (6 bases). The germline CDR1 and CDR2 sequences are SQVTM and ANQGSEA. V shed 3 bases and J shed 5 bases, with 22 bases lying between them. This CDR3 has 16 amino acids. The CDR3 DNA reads TGCAGCGTTGATCTCAACCCCGGACAGACTTTATATGGCTACACCTTC. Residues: CSVDLNPGQTLYGYTF.